This is a list of T cell receptor beta chains from one sample in a study of Graves' ophthalmopathy and Graves' hyperthyroidism. From the multiplex PCR reads, TCRdb called clonotypes with MiXCR, one entry per CDR3 protein. Seen here are around 670,000 distinct CDR3 sequences, approximately 40% observed once, and the top ten hold approximately 43%. Material: peripheral blood. The receptors stem from an adult man with Graves' ophthalmopathy. Both conserved end residues are part of each CDR3. The order of the fields is D gene, J gene, clone size, V gene, CDR3 protein, CDR3 DNA. D genes are given only for firm matches. Size is omitted from some rows. Given values are once, few, many or a class for expanded clones.

d_gene: NA
j_gene: TRBJ2-5
abundance: NA
v_gene: TRBV5-1
CDR3aa: CASSLESFGKETQYF
CDR3nt: TGCGCCAGCAGCTTGGAAAGTTTTGGGAAGGAGACCCAGTACTTC

d_gene: NA
j_gene: TRBJ1-4
abundance: NA
v_gene: TRBV29-1
CDR3aa: CSQGMGGNEKLFF
CDR3nt: TGCAGCCAAGGAATGGGGGGTAATGAAAAACTGTTTTTT

d_gene: NA
j_gene: TRBJ1-1
abundance: few
v_gene: TRBV19
CDR3aa: CASRWEGDLNTEAFF
CDR3nt: TGTGCCAGTAGATGGGAGGGAGATTTGAACACTGAAGCTTTCTTT

d_gene: TRBD1
j_gene: TRBJ1-4
abundance: once
v_gene: TRBV29-1
CDR3aa: CSVEVGTGGAGEKLFF
CDR3nt: TGCAGCGTTGAAGTCGGGACAGGGGGCGCGGGAGAAAAACTGTTTTTT

d_gene: NA
j_gene: TRBJ2-3
abundance: NA
v_gene: TRBV7-6
CDR3aa: CASSYTRLGEDTQYF
CDR3nt: TGTGCCAGCAGCTACACCCGACTAGGGGAGGATACGCAGTATTTT

d_gene: NA
j_gene: TRBJ2-5
abundance: NA
v_gene: TRBV29-1
CDR3aa: CSGSGTQETQYF
CDR3nt: TGCAGCGGATCAGGGACTCAAGAGACCCAGTACTTC

d_gene: NA
j_gene: TRBJ1-5
abundance: NA
v_gene: TRBV19
CDR3aa: CASSRQHNQPQHF
CDR3nt: TGTGCCAGTAGCCGACAGCACAATCAGCCCCAGCATTTT

d_gene: TRBD1
j_gene: TRBJ1-2
abundance: NA
v_gene: TRBV29-1
CDR3aa: CSVHRGRGDGYTF
CDR3nt: TGCAGCGTCCACAGGGGGCGGGGAGATGGCTACACCTTC

d_gene: TRBD1
j_gene: TRBJ1-2
abundance: NA
v_gene: TRBV11-2
CDR3aa: CASSPTGMGYGYTF
CDR3nt: TGTGCCAGCAGCCCGACAGGGATGGGCTATGGCTACACCTTC

d_gene: NA
j_gene: TRBJ2-7
abundance: many
v_gene: TRBV20-1
CDR3aa: CSARYSQGDYEQYF
CDR3nt: TGCAGTGCTAGATATTCCCAAGGGGACTACGAGCAGTACTTC

d_gene: TRBD1
j_gene: TRBJ2-7
abundance: NA
v_gene: TRBV5-6
CDR3aa: CASSFGTGGIIYEQYF
CDR3nt: TGTGCCAGCAGCTTCGGGACAGGGGGCATAATCTACGAGCAGTACTTC

d_gene: TRBD2
j_gene: TRBJ2-5
abundance: NA
v_gene: TRBV7-6
CDR3aa: CASSRGTSAIHQETQYF
CDR3nt: TGTGCCAGCAGCAGAGGGACTAGCGCGATACACCAAGAGACCCAGTACTTC

d_gene: NA
j_gene: TRBJ1-6
abundance: many
v_gene: TRBV11-2
CDR3aa: CASSLITNSPLHF
CDR3nt: TGTGCCAGCAGCTTAATCACGAATTCACCCCTCCACTTT

d_gene: NA
j_gene: TRBJ2-5
abundance: NA
v_gene: TRBV20-1
CDR3aa: CSAEDTAIIQETQYF
CDR3nt: TGCAGTGCTGAAGACACTGCTATCATTCAAGAGACCCAGTACTTC

d_gene: TRBD2
j_gene: TRBJ2-5
abundance: NA
v_gene: TRBV25-1
CDR3aa: CASSGIAGGGETQYF
CDR3nt: TGTGCCAGCAGTGGTATAGCGGGAGGGGGTGAGACCCAGTACTTC

d_gene: TRBD1
j_gene: TRBJ1-4
abundance: NA
v_gene: TRBV20-1
CDR3aa: CSATTGALFF
CDR3nt: TGCAGTGCTACGACAGGGGCATTGTTTTTT

d_gene: TRBD1
j_gene: TRBJ1-2
abundance: many
v_gene: TRBV28
CDR3aa: CASSWQGVDGYTF
CDR3nt: TGTGCCAGCAGTTGGCAGGGGGTTGATGGCTACACCTTC

d_gene: NA
j_gene: TRBJ1-4
abundance: NA
v_gene: TRBV4-1
CDR3aa: CASSQESATNEKLFF
CDR3nt: TGCGCCAGCAGCCAAGAGTCAGCAACTAATGAAAAACTGTTTTTT

d_gene: NA
j_gene: TRBJ2-7
abundance: NA
v_gene: TRBV7-9
CDR3aa: CASSLDDISYEQYF
CDR3nt: TGTGCCAGCAGCCTCGACGACATTTCCTACGAGCAGTACTTC

d_gene: NA
j_gene: TRBJ1-1
abundance: NA
v_gene: TRBV5-1
CDR3aa: CASSLWGANTEAFF
CDR3nt: TGCGCCAGCAGCTTGTGGGGGGCGAACACTGAAGCTTTCTTT

d_gene: NA
j_gene: TRBJ1-4
abundance: NA
v_gene: TRBV10-3
CDR3aa: CASSEGWKGDEKLIF
CDR3nt: TGTGCCAGCAGTGAAGGCTGGAAAGGGGATGAAAAACTGATTTTT

d_gene: TRBD2
j_gene: TRBJ2-7
abundance: NA
v_gene: TRBV10-3
CDR3aa: CAISGRVIHEQYF
CDR3nt: TGTGCCATCAGCGGGAGGGTTATCCACGAGCAGTACTTC

d_gene: NA
j_gene: TRBJ1-6
abundance: many
v_gene: TRBV5-8
CDR3aa: CASSNGQRSPLHF
CDR3nt: TGTGCCAGCAGCAATGGACAACGTTCACCCCTCCACTTT

d_gene: NA
j_gene: TRBJ1-2
abundance: NA
v_gene: TRBV5-6
CDR3aa: CASSSDGGKSYGYTF
CDR3nt: TGTGCCAGCAGCTCCGATGGGGGAAAATCCTATGGCTACACCTTC

d_gene: NA
j_gene: TRBJ2-5
abundance: many
v_gene: TRBV7-9
CDR3aa: CASSERAWQGKETQYF
CDR3nt: TGTGCCAGCAGCGAAAGGGCGTGGCAGGGAAAAGAGACCCAGTACTTC

d_gene: TRBD1
j_gene: TRBJ1-6
abundance: few
v_gene: TRBV19
CDR3aa: CASSIVGQDRSPLHF
CDR3nt: TGTGCCAGTAGTATAGTGGGACAGGACCGGTCACCCCTCCACTTT

d_gene: NA
j_gene: TRBJ1-4
abundance: NA
v_gene: TRBV7-2
CDR3aa: CASSHLLGADEKLFF
CDR3nt: TGTGCCAGCAGCCATCTTCTGGGGGCCGATGAAAAACTGTTTTTT

d_gene: TRBD2
j_gene: TRBJ2-2
abundance: few
v_gene: TRBV14
CDR3aa: CASSQLAGVNTGELFF
CDR3nt: TGTGCCAGCAGCCAACTAGCGGGGGTAAACACCGGGGAGCTGTTTTTT

d_gene: NA
j_gene: TRBJ2-5
abundance: NA
v_gene: TRBV7-3
CDR3aa: CASSVEQGLEETQYF
CDR3nt: TGTGCCAGCAGCGTTGAGCAGGGTTTGGAAGAGACCCAGTACTTC

d_gene: TRBD1
j_gene: TRBJ1-5
abundance: NA
v_gene: TRBV15
CDR3aa: CATSARTGGDEHF
CDR3nt: TGTGCCACCAGCGCCCGGACAGGGGGCGACGAGCATTTT

d_gene: NA
j_gene: TRBJ1-2
abundance: once
v_gene: TRBV10-3
CDR3aa: CATGGSNYGYTF
CDR3nt: TGTGCTACCGGGGGGAGTAACTATGGCTACACCTTC

d_gene: NA
j_gene: TRBJ1-1
abundance: few
v_gene: TRBV19
CDR3aa: CASSMIRLNTEAFF
CDR3nt: TGTGCCAGTAGTATGATTCGTTTGAACACTGAAGCTTTCTTT

d_gene: NA
j_gene: TRBJ1-1
abundance: many
v_gene: TRBV7-9
CDR3aa: CASSQGQAAFF
CDR3nt: TGTGCCAGCAGCCAAGGGCAGGCAGCTTTCTTT

d_gene: NA
j_gene: TRBJ1-1
abundance: NA
v_gene: TRBV29-1
CDR3aa: CSVDQGGTGVHTEAFF
CDR3nt: TGCAGCGTTGACCAAGGAGGCACCGGGGTTCATACTGAAGCTTTCTTT

d_gene: NA
j_gene: TRBJ2-7
abundance: few
v_gene: TRBV2
CDR3aa: CASSGGLGTSYEQYF
CDR3nt: TGTGCCAGCAGTGGGGGCTTGGGGACCTCCTACGAGCAGTACTTC

d_gene: NA
j_gene: TRBJ2-2
abundance: NA
v_gene: TRBV25-1
CDR3aa: CALGDTGELFF
CDR3nt: TGTGCCCTCGGGGACACCGGGGAGCTGTTTTTT

d_gene: TRBD1
j_gene: TRBJ2-7
abundance: NA
v_gene: TRBV10-3
CDR3aa: CAISDTTGGFTYEQYF
CDR3nt: TGTGCCATCAGTGATACGACAGGGGGGTTTACCTACGAGCAGTACTTC

d_gene: NA
j_gene: TRBJ1-1
abundance: NA
v_gene: TRBV10-3
CDR3aa: CASSYSKGSSSEAFF
CDR3nt: TGTGCCAGCAGTTACTCAAAGGGTTCTTCCTCTGAAGCTTTCTTT

d_gene: NA
j_gene: TRBJ1-1
abundance: many
v_gene: TRBV7-9
CDR3aa: CASSLVKANTEAFF
CDR3nt: TGTGCCAGCAGCTTAGTTAAAGCGAACACTGAAGCTTTCTTT

d_gene: NA
j_gene: TRBJ2-5
abundance: few
v_gene: TRBV7-9
CDR3aa: CASSPEGYEETQYF
CDR3nt: TGTGCCAGCAGCCCCGAGGGTTATGAAGAGACCCAGTACTTC

d_gene: TRBD1
j_gene: TRBJ2-7
abundance: few
v_gene: TRBV29-1
CDR3aa: CSVEDGGQGVASEQYF
CDR3nt: TGCAGCGTTGAAGATGGGGGACAGGGGGTGGCGAGTGAGCAGTACTTC